The 27 T cell receptor beta chains below were found in one sample sequenced in a study of technical replicates of blood from a few donors. Data came from immunoSEQ multiplex PCR; TCRdb stores just in-frame clones and leaves some out. The sample contains 80,000 or so clones, 90% to 95% of which appear only once. The sample taken for sequencing was T cells isolated from PBMCs. All receptors come from a human donor in good health.

The chain carries TRBV2 and TRBJ2-3, with 7 bases aligning to TRBD2. Germline CDR1 reads SNHLY; CDR2 reads FYNNEI. CDR3 size: 12 residues. Trimming cost V 7 bases and J 8 bases; bases outside gene matches: 6. The CDR3: CASTGAGVTQYF. Here the CDR3 DNA reads TGTGCCAGCACCGGGGCGGGAGTTACGCAGTATTTT.

The chain joins TRBV28 to TRBJ2-3; weak D call: TRBD2 (5 bases). The CDR3 is 16 amino acids. From germline, CDR1 is MDHEN and CDR2 SYDVKM. Trimming left V 5 bases short and J 2 bases short, with 17 bases between. The CDR3 here is CASSRPSRYYTDTQYF. CDR3 sequence (DNA): TGTGCCAGCAGTAGGCCTAGCCGATATTACACAGATACGCAGTATTTT.

The chain combines TRBV14 with TRBJ2-7; 7 bases fit TRBD2. This CDR3 region has 16 residues. Trimming took 1 base from V and 2 from J; bases not matched to a gene: 8. CDR1 and CDR2 (germline): SGHDN, FVKESK. For the CDR3, the DNA is TGTGCCAGCAGCCAAGTCCGGCGGGAGCCCCCCTACGAGCAGTACTTC. As protein: CASSQVRREPPYEQYF.

The V call is TRBV9, the J call TRBJ1-2; D remains ambiguous. V was trimmed by 0 bases and J by 4 bases, leaving 10 bases between them. The CDR3 has 14 residues. CDR1 SGDLS and CDR2 YYNGEE come from the germline V gene. The DNA of the CDR3 is TGTGCCAGCAGCGTAGGTGGAGTCGCCTATGGCTACACCTTC. Translation: CASSVGGVAYGYTF.

The chain joins TRBV5-6 to TRBJ2-7; tentatively, D is TRBD1 (6 bases). Trimming shortened V by 0 bases and J by 4 bases, and 11 bases separated the two germline ends. CDR3 length: 14 residues. Germline V CDR1 and CDR2: SGHDT, YYEEEE. Here the CDR3 reads CASSLGGRTYEQYF. The CDR3 bases are TGTGCCAGCAGCTTGGGGGGGCGGACTTACGAGCAGTACTTC.

The chain uses TRBV7-2 and TRBJ2-5; a weak D match, TRBD2 (5 bases). CDR1 SGHTA and CDR2 FQGNSA come from the germline V gene. The CDR3 is made up of 12 amino acids. Trimming shortened V by 0 bases and J by 10 bases, and 9 bases separated the two germline ends. CDR3 nucleotide sequence: TGTGCCAGCAGCTTAGCTGGGAGAGTCCAGTACTTC. This codes for CASSLAGRVQYF.

This sequence joins TRBV5-1 and TRBJ1-5, with 8 bases identical to TRBD1. This CDR3 contains 15 residues. With 2 bases clipped from V and 7 bases from J, the junction kept 8 bases outside the gene matches. Germline V gene lookup returns CDR1 SGHRS and CDR2 YFSETQ. CDR3 sequence (DNA): TGCGCCAGCAGCTTCGAGACAGGGGAAAGACAGCCCCAGCATTTT. The encoded protein is CASSFETGERQPQHF.

V gene TRBV29-1 combines with J gene TRBJ2-7; tentative D call: TRBD2 (5 bases). Germline CDR1 SQVTM, CDR2 ANQGSEA. There are 14 residues in the CDR3. Deletions cut 5 bases from V and 4 bases from J, with 18 bases between. The CDR3 bases are TGCAGCGTTCAACACGGTACGGGGTATTACGAGCAGTACTTC. It translates to CSVQHGTGYYEQYF.

The rearrangement links TRBV5-4 to TRBJ2-7, with TRBD1 matching over 8 bases. The germline gives CDR1 SGHNT, CDR2 YYREEE (reference sequence). The CDR3 is 14 residues long. V was clipped by 5 bases and J by 5 bases; unmatched bases: 9. The CDR3 sequence is CASRLDRDTNEQYF. DNA of the CDR3: TGTGCCAGCAGACTGGACAGGGACACGAACGAGCAGTACTTC.

About this clone: Distinct nucleotide sequences in the sample also encode this CDR3. The chain has TRBV19 and TRBJ2-3; TRBD1 might be the D (5 bases). Germline CDR1 LNHDA, CDR2 SQIVND (reference sequence). The CDR3 consists of 13 residues. Between the trimmed V and J ends, which lost 3 bases and 3 bases, there was a span of 7 bases. CDR3 in DNA: TGTGCCAGTAGTATCCAGGGAACAGATACGCAGTATTTT. Protein product: CASSIQGTDTQYF.

The chain recombines TRBV5-1 with TRBJ2-2; 7 nucleotides match TRBD2. Germline V lookup: CDR1 SGHRS, CDR2 YFSETQ. The CDR3 contains 13 residues. The J segment lost 3 bases and the V segment lost 5 bases, leaving 1 base of the junction unmatched. The CDR3 here is CASSRGDTGELFF. CDR3 sequence (DNA): TGCGCCAGCAGTCGGGGGGACACCGGGGAGCTGTTTTTT.

The chain links TRBV6-1 to TRBJ1-3; the D is unclear. The CDR3 is 14 amino acids. The germline V and J ends were trimmed by 8 bases and 4 bases, with 15 bases remaining between them. From germline, CDR1 is MNHNS and CDR2 SASEGT. The DNA for the CDR3 is TGTGCCAGCCGACCCTTAACGGGGGGAAACACCATATATTTT. It is translated as CASRPLTGGNTIYF.

The rearrangement links TRBV10-2 to TRBJ1-5; D is unresolved. The CDR3 totals 15 residues. The germline V gene encodes CDR1 WSHSY and CDR2 SAAADI. Deletions cut 2 bases from V and 5 bases from J, with 13 bases between. The DNA of the CDR3 is TGCGCCAGCAGTGAGCATGGAGGGTGGTATCAGCCCCAGCATTTT. Amino acid sequence: CASSEHGGWYQPQHF.

This chain connects TRBV9 to TRBJ2-1; D gene uncertain. CDR1 SGDLS and CDR2 YYNGEE come from the germline V gene. The CDR3 totals 12 residues. Trimming pared 0 bases from V and 5 bases from J, leaving 3 bases between. The DNA of the CDR3 is TGTGCCAGCAGCGTAGGTAACAATGAGCAGTTCTTC. Amino acids: CASSVGNNEQFF.

The rearrangement links TRBV10-3 to TRBJ1-1; TRBD1 is a possible D gene (6 bases). V was shortened by 8 bases and J by 3 bases, with 16 bases between the two germline ends. This CDR3 region has 14 residues. Germline V gene lookup returns CDR1 ENHRY and CDR2 SYGVKD. The CDR3 is CAILAPGHYTEAFF. In DNA form, the CDR3 reads TGTGCCATCTTGGCACCGGGACATTACACTGAAGCTTTCTTT.

The rearrangement uses TRBV30 and TRBJ1-1; tentative D call: TRBD1 (5 bases). The CDR3 totals 13 residues. Trimming took 2 bases from V and 5 from J, leaving 12 bases between them. Germline values: CDR1 GTSNPN, CDR2 SVGIG (reference sequence). In DNA form, the CDR3 reads TGTGCCTGGAGTATGTCGGGGGAAACTGAAGCTTTCTTT. This encodes CAWSMSGETEAFF. The full variable domain, its missing parts supplied by reference TRBV30 and TRBJ1-1, is SQTIHQWPATLVQPVGSPLSLECTVEGTSNPNLYWYRQAAGRGLQLLFYSVGIGQISSEVPQNLSASRPQDRQFILSSKKLLLSDSGFYLCAWSMSGETEAFFGQGTRLTVV.

The rearrangement links TRBV11-2 to TRBJ1-5, with D hard to call. The CDR3 has 14 residues. Germline V CDR1 and CDR2: SGHAT, FQNNGV. Trimming removed 2 bases at V and 4 bases at J, with 9 bases between. The CDR3 DNA reads as TGTGCCAGCAGCTTAATGGAGGTGAATCAGCCCCAGCATTTT. Residues: CASSLMEVNQPQHF.

The gene calls are TRBV25-1 and TRBJ1-2, with D hard to call. The CDR3 has 13 amino acids. V lost 3 bases and J 4 bases, leaving 9 bases between the germline ends. Germline V gives CDR1 MGHDK, CDR2 SYGVNS. The CDR3 loop is CASSDSGIYGYTF. The CDR3 nucleotides are TGTGCCAGCAGTGATTCGGGAATCTATGGCTACACCTTC.

The chain uses TRBV5-1 and TRBJ1-1; 7 bases agree with TRBD1. CDR1 is SGHRS, CDR2 YFSETQ, per germline. V was clipped by 4 bases and J by 2 bases; unmatched bases: 8. This CDR3 is built from 15 residues. The chain's CDR3 is CASSLGDSFNTEAFF. The CDR3 nucleotides read TGCGCCAGCAGCCTGGGGGACAGTTTTAACACTGAAGCTTTCTTT.

The chain is built from TRBV20-1 and TRBJ2-3; 8 nucleotides agree with TRBD2. The CDR3 runs to 11 residues. Trimming at V came to 4 bases and at J to 13 bases, leaving 7 bases not matched to a gene. Germline V gene data show CDR1 as DFQATT and CDR2 as SNEGSKA (reference sequence). The CDR3 reads CSATTSALKYF. CDR3 nucleotides: TGCAGTGCTACGACTAGCGCTCTAAAGTATTTT.

The chain employs TRBV11-2 and TRBJ2-7; 8 bases line up with TRBD2. The CDR3 loop spans 14 amino acids. V gave up 5 bases and J gave up 4 bases; unmatched junction bases: 7. Germline V CDR1 and CDR2: SGHAT, FQNNGV. This chain's CDR3 is CASSVAGGGYEQYF. The CDR3 DNA is TGTGCCAGCAGCGTGGCGGGCGGGGGGTACGAGCAGTACTTC.

The V gene is TRBV5-1, the J gene TRBJ1-5, with 7 bases aligning to TRBD1. The CDR3 loop spans 15 amino acids. Germline CDR1 reads SGHRS; CDR2 reads YFSETQ. Trimming took 0 bases from V and 2 from J; bases not matched to a gene: 2. CDR3 sequence: CASSLDRGGNQPQHF. CDR3 coding DNA: TGCGCCAGCAGCTTGGACAGGGGTGGCAATCAGCCCCAGCATTTT.

The chain carries TRBV7-3 and TRBJ2-2, with 10 bases identical to TRBD2. The germline V gene has CDR1 SGHTA and CDR2 FQGTGA. The V segment lost 8 bases and the J segment 1 base; nucleotides outside the gene matches: 1. The CDR3 totals 14 residues. The CDR3 DNA follows: TGTGCCAGCCGGACTAGCGGGAACACCGGGGAGCTGTTTTTT. Translated, it gives CASRTSGNTGELFF.

The genes are TRBV5-3 and TRBJ2-1; D gene unclear. TRBV5-3 is an ORF, and what it does is uncertain. The V gene lost 6 bases and the J gene lost 6 bases, with 22 bases spanning the gap. The CDR3 spans 16 residues. The CDR3 spells CARTRWPLVVCNEQFF. The CDR3, as DNA: TGTGCCAGAACCCGGTGGCCGCTAGTGGTCTGCAATGAGCAGTTCTTC.

By sample fraction, this clone is medium-sized (0.01 to 0.1%). The V and J genes are TRBV28 and TRBJ1-5; D perhaps matches TRBD1 (6 bases). V lost 4 bases and J 1 base, leaving 8 bases between the germline ends. Germline CDR1 and CDR2: MDHEN and SYDVKM. There are 14 residues in the CDR3. The chain's CDR3 is CASSSGHSNQPQHF. For the CDR3, the DNA is TGTGCCAGCAGTTCGGGACACAGCAATCAGCCCCAGCATTTT.

V and J are TRBV7-2 and TRBJ2-1; D may be TRBD2 (6 bases). V was trimmed by 1 base and J by 10 bases, leaving 11 bases between them. Germline V CDR1 and CDR2: SGHTA, FQGNSA. CDR3 length: 13 amino acids. CDR3 DNA: TGTGCCAGCAGCTTAGGGAGGGATCTGGAGCAGTTCTTC. The encoded protein is CASSLGRDLEQFF.

The chain is built from TRBV6-5 and TRBJ2-7; 10 bases are shared with TRBD2. Trimming at V came to 7 bases and at J to 6 bases, leaving 6 bases not matched to a gene. Germline V gene lookup returns CDR1 MNHEY and CDR2 SVGAGI. This CDR3 has 13 amino acids. The CDR3 spells CASKEREGVEQYF. As DNA, the CDR3 is TGTGCCAGCAAGGAGCGGGAGGGGGTCGAGCAGTACTTC.